Below are 7 T cell receptor beta chains sequenced from a single sample in a study of blood T cell repertoires in COVID-19 (TCRdb year 2020). Library generation was performed with the immunoSEQ multiplex PCR assay. Drawn from immuneACCESS, this table holds only the in-frame rearrangements with V and J called that TCRdb kept. Clones are partly lost; checked studies trace under half to an unresolved V gene and leave the rest unexplained. The sample table lists approximately 140,000 clones, approximately 86% of them with a count of one. The ten largest clones capture less than 3.5% of the sample. What was sequenced was peripheral blood. These receptors originate from a man between 70 and 80 years old with acute or convalescent COVID-19.

The rearrangement joins TRBV18 to TRBJ2-7, with a possible D match to TRBD2 (5 bases). V shed 1 base and J shed 6 bases, with 16 bases lying between them. Per germline, CDR1 KGHSH and CDR2 LQKENI. The CDR3 has 15 amino acids. CDR3 in amino acids: CASSPRASGGTEQYF. The CDR3 nucleotides read TGTGCCAGCTCACCACGAGCTAGTGGAGGTACCGAGCAGTACTTC.

V usage is TRBV7-2 and J usage is TRBJ2-1; D is perhaps TRBD2 (6 bases). This CDR3 comprises 15 residues. The germline CDR1 and CDR2 sequences are SGHTA and FQGNSA. The germline V and J ends were trimmed by 3 bases and 7 bases, with 16 bases remaining between them. The CDR3 DNA reads as TGTGCCAGCAGCTTCACCGGAGGGATCCCAAATGAGCAGTTCTTC. It translates to CASSFTGGIPNEQFF. Drawing the rest from reference TRBV7-2 and TRBJ2-1, the complete variable domain is GAGVSQSPSNKVTEKGKDVELRCDPISGHTALYWYRQSLGQGLEFLIYFQGNSAPDKSGLPSDRFSAERTGGSVSTLTIQRTQQEDSAVYLCASSFTGGIPNEQFFGPGTRLTVL.

The gene calls are TRBV24-1 and TRBJ2-1; TRBD1 matches 11 bases. The length of the CDR3 is 15 residues. From germline, CDR1 is KGHDR and CDR2 SFDVKD. The trim removed 5 bases at V and 7 bases at J, leaving 6 bases unmatched. The CDR3 DNA sequence: TGTGCCACCAGTGTGGACAGGGGGCGAGAGAATGAGCAGTTCTTC. As protein: CATSVDRGRENEQFF.

CDR3 sequence (DNA): TGTGCCAGCAGATCGACGACTGCCGAAGCTTTCTTT. Its translation is CASRSTTAEAFF. J is TRBJ1-1 and V is TRBV6-5; D not resolved. Trimming stripped 6 bases from V and 8 bases from J, with 13 bases between. CDR1 and CDR2 from the germline V gene are MNHEY and SVGAGI. This CDR3 region has 12 residues.

V usage is TRBV19 and J usage is TRBJ2-7; D not resolved. V was trimmed by 3 bases and J by 0 bases, leaving 9 bases between them. CDR1 and CDR2 (germline): LNHDA, SQIVND (reference sequence). CDR3 length: 14 amino acids. The CDR3 nucleotides are TGTGCCAGTAGTATCGACTGGAGCTCCTACGAGCAGTACTTC. It codes for CASSIDWSSYEQYF. Full variable domain (rest looked up from reference TRBV19 and TRBJ2-7): DGGITQSPKYLFRKEGQNVTLSCEQNLNHDAMYWYRQDPGQGLRLIYYSQIVNDFQKGDIAEGYSVSREKKESFPLTVTSAQKNPTAFYLCASSIDWSSYEQYFGPGTRLTVT.

The rearrangement uses TRBV19 and TRBJ2-5; 10 bases agree with TRBD1. Unmatched junction bases numbered 11, after V lost 7 bases and J lost 6 bases. CDR1 LNHDA and CDR2 SQIVND come from the germline V gene (reference sequence). This CDR3 has 15 amino acids. The chain's CDR3 is CASMGQGRIGKTQYF. CDR3 DNA: TGTGCCAGTATGGGACAGGGGAGGATTGGAAAGACCCAGTACTTC. The entire variable domain, with the rest obtained from reference TRBV19 and TRBJ2-5, is as follows: DGGITQSPKYLFRKEGQNVTLSCEQNLNHDAMYWYRQDPGQGLRLIYYSQIVNDFQKGDIAEGYSVSREKKESFPLTVTSAQKNPTAFYLCASMGQGRIGKTQYFGPGTRLLVL.

The J gene is TRBJ2-1, the V gene TRBV18; D is perhaps TRBD2 (6 bases). Trimming removed 3 bases at V and 3 bases at J, with 15 bases between. Per the germline V gene, CDR1 is KGHSH and CDR2 is LQKENI. The length of the CDR3 is 16 residues. The CDR3 loop is CASSPDPGLYYNEQFF. In DNA form, the CDR3 reads TGTGCCAGCTCACCCGACCCGGGACTTTACTACAATGAGCAGTTCTTC.